This paragraph reports one T cell receptor beta chain. The data were produced by immunoSEQ multiplex PCR, yet TCRdb's version contains in-frame clones alone and is incomplete. Here the sample spans fewer than 100,000 clones, more than 85% being singletons. From germline, CDR1 is SGHTA and CDR2 FQGNSA. This CDR3 region has 16 residues. Trimming pared 4 bases from V and 0 bases from J, leaving 13 bases between. The data were obtained in a study of T cell changes during pregnancy in multiple sclerosis. The sequence was obtained from a female donor in good health, enrolled as a control in a pregnancy study. The V call is TRBV7-2, the J call TRBJ2-1; D perhaps matches TRBD2 (6 bases). The sequencing used peripheral blood, collected after pregnancy. DNA for the CDR3: TGTGCCAGCAGCTCCCCTAGCGCCCGCTCCTACAATGAGCAGTTCTTC. It translates to CASSSPSARSYNEQFF.